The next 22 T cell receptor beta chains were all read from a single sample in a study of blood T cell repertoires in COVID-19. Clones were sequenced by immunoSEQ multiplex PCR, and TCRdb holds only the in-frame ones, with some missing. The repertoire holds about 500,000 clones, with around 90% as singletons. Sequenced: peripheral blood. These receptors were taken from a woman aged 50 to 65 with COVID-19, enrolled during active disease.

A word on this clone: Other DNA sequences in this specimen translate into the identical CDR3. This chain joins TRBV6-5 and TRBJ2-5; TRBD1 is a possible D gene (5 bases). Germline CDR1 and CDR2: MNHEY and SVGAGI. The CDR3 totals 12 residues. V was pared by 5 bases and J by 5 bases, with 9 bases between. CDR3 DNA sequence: TGTGCCAGCAGTAGGGGCCGGGAGACCCAGTACTTC. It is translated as CASSRGRETQYF.

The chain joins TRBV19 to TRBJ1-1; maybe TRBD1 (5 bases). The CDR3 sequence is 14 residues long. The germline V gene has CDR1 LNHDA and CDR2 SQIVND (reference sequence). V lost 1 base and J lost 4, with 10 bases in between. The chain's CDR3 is CASSIGSGSTEAFF. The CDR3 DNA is TGTGCCAGTAGTATAGGTTCAGGGTCCACTGAAGCTTTCTTT.

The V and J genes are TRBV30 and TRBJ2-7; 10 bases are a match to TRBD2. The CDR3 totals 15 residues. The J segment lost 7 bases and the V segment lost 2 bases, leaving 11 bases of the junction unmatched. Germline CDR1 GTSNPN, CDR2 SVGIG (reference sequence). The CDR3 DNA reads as TGTGCCTGGAGTAAGACTAGCGGGCCGGCTGGGGAGCAGTACTTC. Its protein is CAWSKTSGPAGEQYF.

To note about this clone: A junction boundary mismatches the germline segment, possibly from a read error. CDR3: CSSMRNTEAFF. For the CDR3, the DNA is TGCTCGAGCATGAGGAACACTGAAGCTTTCTTT. V and J are TRBV6-5 and TRBJ1-1; no clear D. This CDR3 is 11 amino acids long. Per the germline V gene, CDR1 is MNHEY and CDR2 is SVGAGI.

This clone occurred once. CDR3 protein: CASSVGLAGGRETQYF. Written as DNA, the CDR3 is TGTGCCAGCAGCGTAGGGCTGGCGGGGGGACGAGAGACCCAGTACTTC. The chain uses TRBV9 and TRBJ2-5; 8 positions match TRBD2. The CDR3 runs 16 residues. With 0 bases clipped from V and 4 bases from J, the junction kept 8 bases outside the gene matches. Looked up from germline, CDR1 is SGDLS and CDR2 is YYNGEE.

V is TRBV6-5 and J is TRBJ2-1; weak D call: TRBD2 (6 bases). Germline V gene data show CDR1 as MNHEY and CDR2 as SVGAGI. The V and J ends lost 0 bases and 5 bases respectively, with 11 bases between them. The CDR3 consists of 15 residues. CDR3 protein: CASSYSGRGDNEQFF. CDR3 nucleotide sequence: TGTGCCAGCAGTTACTCTGGGCGGGGCGACAATGAGCAGTTCTTC.

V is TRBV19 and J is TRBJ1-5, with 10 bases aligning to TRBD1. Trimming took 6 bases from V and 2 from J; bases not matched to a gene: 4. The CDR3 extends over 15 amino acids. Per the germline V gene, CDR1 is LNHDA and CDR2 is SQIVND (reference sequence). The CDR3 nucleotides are TGTGCCAGTAGGACAGGGGGCAAGGGCAATCAGCCCCAGCATTTT. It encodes CASRTGGKGNQPQHF.

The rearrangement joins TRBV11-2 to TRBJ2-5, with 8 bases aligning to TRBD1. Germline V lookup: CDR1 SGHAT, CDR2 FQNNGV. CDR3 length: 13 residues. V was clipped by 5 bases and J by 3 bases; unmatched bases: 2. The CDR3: CASSQDREETQYF. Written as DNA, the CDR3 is TGTGCCAGCAGCCAGGACAGGGAAGAGACCCAGTACTTC.

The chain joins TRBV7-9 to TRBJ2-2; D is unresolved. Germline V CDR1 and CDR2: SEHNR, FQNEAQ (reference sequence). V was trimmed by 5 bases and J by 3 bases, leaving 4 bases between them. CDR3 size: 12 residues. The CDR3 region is CASSPDTGELFF. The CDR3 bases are TGTGCCAGCAGCCCAGACACCGGGGAGCTGTTTTTT.

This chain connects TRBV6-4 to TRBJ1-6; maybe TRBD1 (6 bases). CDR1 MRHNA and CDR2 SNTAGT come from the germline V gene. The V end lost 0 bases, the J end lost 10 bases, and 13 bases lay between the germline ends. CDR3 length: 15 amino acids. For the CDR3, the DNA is TGTGCCAGCAGTGACTCGACAGGCCAAGGATCACCCCTCCACTTT. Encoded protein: CASSDSTGQGSPLHF.

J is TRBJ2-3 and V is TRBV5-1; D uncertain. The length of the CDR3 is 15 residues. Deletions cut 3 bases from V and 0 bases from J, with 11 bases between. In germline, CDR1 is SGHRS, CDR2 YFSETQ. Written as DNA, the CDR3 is TGCGCCAGCAGCTCTTCATTACAGAGCACAGATACGCAGTATTTT. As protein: CASSSSLQSTDTQYF.

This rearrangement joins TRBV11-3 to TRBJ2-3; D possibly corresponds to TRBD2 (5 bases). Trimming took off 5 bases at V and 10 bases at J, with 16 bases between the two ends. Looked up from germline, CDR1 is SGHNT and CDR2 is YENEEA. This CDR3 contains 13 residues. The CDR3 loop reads CASSLSTTNPQYF. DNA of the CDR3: TGTGCCAGCAGCCTATCGACTACTAATCCGCAGTATTTT.

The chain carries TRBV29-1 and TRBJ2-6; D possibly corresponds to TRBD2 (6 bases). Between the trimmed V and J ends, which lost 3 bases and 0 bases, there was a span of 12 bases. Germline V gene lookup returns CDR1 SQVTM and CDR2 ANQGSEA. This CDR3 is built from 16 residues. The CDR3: CSVEGGVSSGANVLTF. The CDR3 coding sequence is TGCAGCGTTGAGGGCGGGGTTAGCTCTGGGGCCAACGTCCTGACTTTC. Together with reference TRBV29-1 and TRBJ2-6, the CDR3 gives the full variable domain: SAVISQKPSRDICQRGTSLTIQCQVDSQVTMMFWYRQQPGQSLTLIATANQGSEATYESGFVIDKFPISRPNLTFSTLTVSNMSPEDSSIYLCSVEGGVSSGANVLTFGAGSRLTVL.

The CDR3 sequence: CASSPLQDGPYEQYF. In DNA form, the CDR3 reads TGTGCCAGCAGTCCGTTACAGGACGGGCCCTACGAGCAGTACTTC. The genes are TRBV6-2 or TRBV6-3 and TRBJ2-7; possible D gene TRBD1, 5 bases. Germline V gene sequence: CDR1 MNHEY, CDR2 SVGEGT. V lost 5 bases to trimming and J lost 2 bases, with 16 bases between them. This CDR3 region has 15 residues.

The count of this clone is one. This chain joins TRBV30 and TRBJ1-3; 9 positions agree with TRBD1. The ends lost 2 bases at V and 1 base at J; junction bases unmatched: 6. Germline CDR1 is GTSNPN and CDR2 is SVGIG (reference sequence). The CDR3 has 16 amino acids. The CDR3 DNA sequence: TGTGCCTGGAGTCCTCTACAGGGGGCTTCTGGAAACACCATATATTTT. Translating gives CAWSPLQGASGNTIYF.

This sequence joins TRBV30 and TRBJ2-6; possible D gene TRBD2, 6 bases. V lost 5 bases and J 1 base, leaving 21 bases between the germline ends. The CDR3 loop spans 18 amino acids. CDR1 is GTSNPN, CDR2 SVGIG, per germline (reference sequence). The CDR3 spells CAWRSIGGSGSGANVLTF. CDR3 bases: TGTGCCTGGCGTTCGATCGGGGGAAGTGGTTCTGGGGCCAACGTCCTGACTTTC.

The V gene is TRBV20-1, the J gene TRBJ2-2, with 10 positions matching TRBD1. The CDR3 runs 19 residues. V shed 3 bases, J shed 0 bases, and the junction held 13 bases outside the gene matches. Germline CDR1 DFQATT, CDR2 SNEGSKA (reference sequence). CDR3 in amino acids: CSASHGQGVGLTNTGELFF. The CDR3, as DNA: TGCAGTGCTAGTCACGGACAGGGGGTCGGCTTAACGAACACCGGGGAGCTGTTTTTT.

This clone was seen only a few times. CDR3: CASSLEQAGPYGYTF. CDR3 sequence (DNA): TGTGCCAGCAGCTTGGAACAGGCGGGGCCCTATGGCTACACCTTC. The chain combines TRBV5-6 with TRBJ1-2, with a tentative D call TRBD1 (5 bases). The V and J ends lost 0 bases and 4 bases respectively, with 13 bases between them. CDR1 is SGHDT and CDR2 is YYEEEE in the germline V gene. The length of the CDR3 is 15 residues.

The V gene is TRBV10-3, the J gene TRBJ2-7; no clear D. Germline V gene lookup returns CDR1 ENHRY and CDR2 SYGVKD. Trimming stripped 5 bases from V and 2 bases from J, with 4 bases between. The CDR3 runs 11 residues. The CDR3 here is CAISSAYEQYF. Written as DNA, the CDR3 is TGTGCCATCAGTTCAGCCTACGAGCAGTACTTC.

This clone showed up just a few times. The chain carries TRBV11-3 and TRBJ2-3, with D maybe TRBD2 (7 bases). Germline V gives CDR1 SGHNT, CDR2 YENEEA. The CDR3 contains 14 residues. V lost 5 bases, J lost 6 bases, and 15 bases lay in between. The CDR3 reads CASSPAGAGDTQYF. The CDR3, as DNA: TGTGCCAGCAGCCCTGCGGGGGCCGGGGATACGCAGTATTTT.

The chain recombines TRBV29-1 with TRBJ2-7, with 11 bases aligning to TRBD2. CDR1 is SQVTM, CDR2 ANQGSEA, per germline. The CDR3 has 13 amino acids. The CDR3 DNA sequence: TGCAGTTTTTCTAGCGGGGGGCCCTACGAGCAGTACTTC. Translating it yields CSFSSGGPYEQYF.

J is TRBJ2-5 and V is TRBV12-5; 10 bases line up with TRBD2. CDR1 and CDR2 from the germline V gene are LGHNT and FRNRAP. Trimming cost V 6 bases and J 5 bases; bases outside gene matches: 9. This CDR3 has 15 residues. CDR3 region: CASGLSGGRWETQYF. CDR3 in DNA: TGTGCTAGTGGCCTTAGCGGGGGGCGCTGGGAGACCCAGTACTTC.